This TCR beta chain was captured in a study of shared clonotypes between healthy human individuals. The repertoire was sequenced with immunoSEQ multiplex PCR; TCRdb's copy has only in-frame clones and lacks some. The profile covers some 1,100,000 clones, with 70% to 80% appearing a single time and 0.52% taken by the ten largest. Looked up from germline, CDR1 is SNHLY and CDR2 is FYNNEI. There are 15 residues in the CDR3. The V gene end was trimmed by 7 bases and the J gene end by 11 bases; junction bases not matched to a gene: 18. This sequence originates from a man aged 18 to 35 in good health. Some clones in this sample may be carry-over from other donors' samples. V usage is TRBV2 and J usage is TRBJ2-5, with 8 bases fitting TRBD2. Sequenced sample: memory CD4+ T cells from PBMCs. Subset: CD45RA-negative fraction. The CDR3: CASTLSGSDLGEQYF. DNA for the CDR3: TGTGCCAGCACCCTGAGCGGGAGCGACCTCGGGGAGCAGTACTTC. Supplemented by reference TRBV2 and TRBJ2-5, the full variable domain reads EPEVTQTPSHQVTQMGQEVILRCVPISNHLYFYWYRQILGQKVEFLVSFYNNEISEKSEIFDDQFSVERPDGSNFTLKIRSTKLEDSAMYFCASTLSGSDLGEQYFGPGTRLLVL.